The clone carrying this TCR beta chain was detected once. Other DNA sequences in the sample encode the same CDR3. The ends lost 6 bases at V and 3 bases at J; junction bases unmatched: 1. This CDR3 is built from 14 residues. Germline V gene lookup returns CDR1 LNHDA and CDR2 SQIVND (reference sequence). The data were obtained in a study of T cell changes during pregnancy in multiple sclerosis. Assay: immunoSEQ multiplex PCR; the TCRdb copy retains only in-frame clones and omits some. The top ten clones hold approximately 0.5% of a sample with about 36,000 clones, about 88% of them seen once. The J gene is TRBJ2-2, the V gene TRBV19, with 10 bases matching TRBD1. The clonotype was recovered from a female donor with multiple sclerosis, enrolled in a pregnancy study. The input for sequencing was CD4+ T cells from peripheral blood mononuclear cells, taken in the first trimester of pregnancy. CDR3 in amino acids: CASRDRGDTGELFF. The CDR3 nucleotides are TGTGCCAGTAGGGACAGGGGGGACACCGGGGAGCTGTTTTTT.